This is a list of T cell receptor beta chains from one sample in a study of T cell responses to AZD1222 COVID-19 vaccine. The protocol was immunoSEQ multiplex PCR, while the TCRdb copy is restricted to in-frame clones and leaves out a portion. The sample yields about 120,000 clones, 85% to 90% seen once. The sequencing here drew on peripheral blood, taken 28 days after the second AZD1222 dose. The source is an adult who received the AZD1222 COVID-19 vaccine. CDR3s include the opening cysteine and the closing phenylalanine or tryptophan. D genes are given only for firm matches. A clone size is listed for some rows: how often the clone was seen (once, few, many), or a class if it is expanded.

d_call: -; j_call: TRBJ1-1; v_call: TRBV7-3; clone_size: -; cdr3_aa: CASSLTRGPNTEAFF; cdr3_nt: TGTGCCAGCAGCTTAACGCGGGGGCCGAACACTGAAGCTTTCTTT
d_call: TRBD2; j_call: TRBJ2-2; v_call: TRBV5-5; clone_size: -; cdr3_aa: CASSSVAGTNTGELFF; cdr3_nt: TGTGCCAGCAGCTCGGTAGCGGGGACGAACACCGGGGAGCTGTTTTTT
d_call: TRBD1; j_call: TRBJ2-7; v_call: TRBV5-6; clone_size: -; cdr3_aa: CASSSNPGGPEQYF; cdr3_nt: TGTGCCAGCAGCTCTAATCCAGGGGGACCCGAGCAGTACTTC
d_call: -; j_call: TRBJ2-1; v_call: TRBV28; clone_size: once; cdr3_aa: CASRDRLGNEQFF; cdr3_nt: TGTGCCAGCCGGGACCGCCTGGGCAATGAGCAGTTCTTC
d_call: -; j_call: TRBJ2-2; v_call: TRBV6-5; clone_size: -; cdr3_aa: CASSYSWGTGELFF; cdr3_nt: TGTGCCAGCAGTTACTCGTGGGGCACCGGGGAGCTGTTTTTT
d_call: TRBD1; j_call: TRBJ1-2; v_call: TRBV2; clone_size: -; cdr3_aa: CASTGQAIYGYTF; cdr3_nt: TGTGCCAGCACCGGACAGGCGATTTATGGCTACACCTTC
d_call: TRBD2; j_call: TRBJ2-3; v_call: TRBV18; clone_size: -; cdr3_aa: CASSPALAGRDTQYF; cdr3_nt: TGTGCCAGCTCACCCGCTCTAGCGGGGCGAGATACGCAGTATTTT
d_call: -; j_call: TRBJ2-2; v_call: TRBV5-1; clone_size: -; cdr3_aa: CASRSGTNTGELFF; cdr3_nt: TGCGCCAGCAGGTCCGGGACAAACACCGGGGAGCTGTTTTTT
d_call: -; j_call: TRBJ2-7; v_call: TRBV12-5; clone_size: -; cdr3_aa: CASGWDTTYEQYF; cdr3_nt: TGTGCTAGTGGTTGGGACACCACCTACGAGCAGTACTTC
d_call: -; j_call: TRBJ2-7; v_call: TRBV6-2/TRBV6-3; clone_size: -; cdr3_aa: CASSPFGVSGEQYF; cdr3_nt: TGTGCCAGCAGCCCCTTCGGGGTTTCAGGCGAGCAGTACTTC
d_call: -; j_call: TRBJ1-3; v_call: TRBV6-5; clone_size: -; cdr3_aa: CASSYGSGNTIYF; cdr3_nt: TGTGCCAGCAGTTATGGCTCTGGAAACACCATATATTTT